Reported below is one T cell receptor (beta chain). This clonotype has ten or more counts. Its antigen remains unidentified. Base quality data are lacking; no much larger clone is found one base away. Sequences SGHTA (CDR1) and FQGNSA (CDR2) are obtained from the germline V gene. The V end gives up 4 bases and the J end 2 bases, leaving 5 bases in the junction not matched to a gene. From the cysteine through the phenylalanine, the CDR3 covers 15 amino acids. Of the read, only the CDR3 DNA is kept; its 45 bases are in frame from base 1. This record comes from a study of spatial heterogeneity in lung cancer (dated by TCRdb to the late 2010s). Study-level background: Beta-chain transcripts were consistently detected in greater numbers than alpha-chain transcripts, which likely reflected higher beta-chain transcript abundance. In the raw uncorrected reads, each unique combination of TCR and UMI appeared more than ten times on average. TCR alpha and beta repertoires were quantitatively compared across multiple tumor regions, matched nontumor lung and blood in non-small cell lung cancer. The study linked features of the TCR repertoire to counts of nonsynonymous mutations, which were determined by whole-exome sequencing of tumor tissue. At surgery, hundreds of tumor regions, fewer than 85 matched nontumor lung samples and about 56 PBMC samples were TCR-sequenced for both alpha and beta chains.

Broader findings and caveats from the paper: Additional single-cell paired TCR alpha and beta sequencing was considered necessary to confirm, at a functional level, the hypothesis that regional TCRs recognize regional mutations.

Interpreted using the paper, the time point label stands for: sample taken at primary tumor resection. Without any cell sorting, TCR sequencing was performed on whole RNA extracted either from tumor and nontumor lung tissue or from cryopreserved PBMC samples. Samples were obtained from approximately 72 patients with early-stage, untreated non-small cell lung cancer from the lung TRACERx cohort. A patient was chosen for TCR sequencing only when enough RNA was available from at least two tumor regions. Tumor and adjacent nontumor lung specimens were reviewed by a lung pathologist before selection. The library was made by 5' RACE. Reads for this sample came from a NextSeq 500. In the TCR library protocol, a unique molecular identifier was attached to each TCR cDNA molecule so that PCR and sequencing errors could be corrected. The authors' analysis ran thus. Decombinator tools were used for TCR identification, UMI-based error correction and CDR3 extraction. TCRs above a frequency of 2 per 1,000, corresponding to the top 1% of the tumor frequency distribution, were defined as expanded. Rényi diversity was computed with the R vegan package after subsampling each repertoire 100 times to 5,000 TCRs. CDR3 similarity networks were constructed using string-kernel similarity of amino acid triplets, with links drawn between CDR3s whose pairwise similarity was above 0.82. In TCRdb, the public reads were trimmed at Q25 with fastp and aligned with MiXCR, with productive beta chains retained. A single entry per CDR3 protein holds the most common genes and DNA from its merged rows. What appears here as the V and J calls and clone size reflects TCRdb's work, not the paper's. The sample table contains approximately 2,200 distinct CDR3 sequences; only one count was recorded for 12% of them. The leading ten clones occupy about 24% of the sample.

The sequencing here drew on normal lung tissue next to the tumor, taken at surgery. The rearrangement combines TRBV7-2 with TRBJ2-5; 9 central bases correspond to TRBD2. This TCR was sampled from a male donor with early-stage non-small cell lung cancer. This receptor carries the CDR3 CASSYLAGAQETQYF. The sequenced DNA: TGTGCCAGCAGCTATTTAGCGGGAGCGCAAGAGACCCAGTACTTC.